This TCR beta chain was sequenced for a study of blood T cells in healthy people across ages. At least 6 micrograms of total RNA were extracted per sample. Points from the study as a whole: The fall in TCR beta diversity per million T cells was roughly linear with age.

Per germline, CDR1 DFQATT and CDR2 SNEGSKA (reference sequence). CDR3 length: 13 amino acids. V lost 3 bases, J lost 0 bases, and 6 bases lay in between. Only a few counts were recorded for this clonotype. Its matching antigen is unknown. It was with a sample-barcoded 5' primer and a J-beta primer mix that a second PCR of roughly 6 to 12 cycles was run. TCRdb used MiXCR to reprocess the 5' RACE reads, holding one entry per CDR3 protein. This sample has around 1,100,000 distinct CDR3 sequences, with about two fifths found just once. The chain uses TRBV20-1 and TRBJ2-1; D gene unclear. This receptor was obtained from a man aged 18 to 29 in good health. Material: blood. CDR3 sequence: CSASLTSYNEQFF. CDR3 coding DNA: TGCAGTGCTAGTTTGACCTCCTACAATGAGCAGTTCTTC.